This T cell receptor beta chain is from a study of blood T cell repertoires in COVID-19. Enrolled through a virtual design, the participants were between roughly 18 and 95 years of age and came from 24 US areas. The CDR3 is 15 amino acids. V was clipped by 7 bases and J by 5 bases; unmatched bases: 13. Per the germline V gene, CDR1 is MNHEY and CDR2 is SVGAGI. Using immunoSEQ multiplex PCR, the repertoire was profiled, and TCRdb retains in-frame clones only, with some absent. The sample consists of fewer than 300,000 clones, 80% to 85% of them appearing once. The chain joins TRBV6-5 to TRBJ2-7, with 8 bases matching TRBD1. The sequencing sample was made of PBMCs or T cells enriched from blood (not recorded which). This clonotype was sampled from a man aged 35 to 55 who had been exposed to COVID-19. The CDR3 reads CASTKGTGGNHEQYF. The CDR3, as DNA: TGTGCCAGCACCAAAGGAACAGGGGGTAATCACGAGCAGTACTTC.